One T cell receptor (beta chain) is described in this entry. What it binds is unknown. V lost 0 bases to trimming and J lost 3 bases, with 6 bases between them. The CDR3 consists of 14 residues. Using unique molecular identifiers, the investigators prepared the TCRbeta library. TCRdb re-analysed the PCR reads in MiXCR, keeping a single row per CDR3 protein. Of 700,000 to 950,000 distinct CDR3 sequences in the sample, 16% were seen once. The data were obtained in a study of T-cell reconstitution after alpha-beta-depleted transplantation in children. Study-level points and caveats: For some patients, TCRbeta diversity was high at day 60 because of recipient T cells and thymic progenitors that survived. At around two months after transplant, the alpha-beta T cells were reportedly derived from several hundred expanded clones that came from non-depleted graft cells.

The material was PBMCs, mostly from graft donor cells, obtained 360 days after TCRalphabeta/CD19-depleted stem cell transplant. The clonotype comes from a male patient between 10 and 17 years old who had a stem cell transplant for acute lymphoblastic leukemia, so the T cells may come from the graft donor. V usage is TRBV12-3 or TRBV12-4 and J usage is TRBJ1-5; D is undetermined. Here the CDR3 DNA reads TGTGCCAGCAGTTTAGCGCTAATCAATCAGCCCCAGCATTTT. The encoded protein is CASSLALINQPQHF.